The rows below give T cell receptor beta chains drawn from one sample of a study of early T cells in non-severe SARS-CoV-2 infection. TCRdb itself ran the 5' RACE reads through MiXCR, one entry per CDR3 protein. The sample contains approximately 80,000 distinct CDR3 sequences, about 12% of which appear only once. What was sequenced was whole blood. Receptors were obtained from an adult who was a healthcare worker with PCR-confirmed SARS-CoV-2 infection or an uninfected control (not recorded which). Each CDR3 is given with its conserved first and last residue. D genes are given only for firm matches. Rows may omit the clone size; those that give it use once, few, many or a size class.

d_call j_call clone_size v_call cdr3_aa cdr3_nt
NA TRBJ2-3 many TRBV12-3/TRBV12-4 CASSRQIPNTDTQYF TGTGCCAGCAGCCGACAGATACCCAACACAGATACGCAGTATTTT
NA TRBJ2-3 few TRBV6-5 CASRPRPSVRSTDTQYF TGTGCCAGCAGACCTCGCCCTAGCGTACGATCCACAGATACGCAGTATTTT
NA TRBJ2-1 few TRBV7-3 CASSLGTHEQFF TGTGCCAGCAGCCTCGGTACGCATGAGCAGTTCTTC
NA TRBJ2-1 few TRBV28 CASSPGRRNQYNEQFF TGTGCCAGCAGTCCCGGGAGAAGGAACCAATACAATGAGCAGTTCTTC
NA TRBJ2-7 NA TRBV2 CASSEAPEGYEQYF TGTGCCAGCAGTGAGGCGCCGGAAGGCTACGAGCAGTACTTC
NA TRBJ1-3 NA TRBV21-1 CASSKFQSGVRHSGNTIYF TGTGCCAGCAGCAAATTCCAGAGTGGGGTCAGACACTCTGGAAACACCATATATTTT
NA TRBJ1-1 NA TRBV18 CASSPRGGGRTEAFF TGTGCCAGCTCACCGCGGGGGGGCGGAAGGACTGAAGCTTTCTTT
TRBD2 TRBJ2-1 few TRBV18 CASSPPDRLAFYNEQFF TGTGCCAGCTCACCACCCGACCGACTAGCGTTTTACAATGAGCAGTTCTTC
TRBD2 TRBJ2-1 many TRBV5-1 CASSFKPPGTSGGGDEQFF TGCGCCAGCAGCTTCAAACCCCCGGGGACTAGCGGAGGGGGCGATGAGCAGTTCTTC
NA TRBJ2-5 many TRBV29-1 CSVETGGETQYF TGCAGCGTTGAGACTGGGGGTGAGACCCAGTACTTC
TRBD1 TRBJ1-5 many TRBV3-1 CASSHGGQGVGQPQHF TGTGCCAGCAGCCACGGGGGCCAGGGGGTCGGGCAGCCCCAGCATTTT
TRBD2 TRBJ2-7 NA TRBV7-8 CASSLGLAARYEQYF TGTGCCAGCAGCTTAGGCCTAGCGGCACGCTACGAGCAGTACTTC
TRBD1 TRBJ2-2 NA TRBV28 CASSPAGARQGVTGELFF TGTGCCAGCAGTCCGGCGGGAGCCCGACAGGGGGTCACCGGGGAGCTGTTTTTT
TRBD2 TRBJ2-1 few TRBV7-6 CASSSSRSGNEQFF TGTGCCAGCAGCTCCTCTCGGAGCGGGAACGAGCAGTTCTTC
NA TRBJ1-2 NA TRBV30 CAWSRPDSQGYGYTF TGTGCCTGGAGCCGTCCGGACAGTCAAGGCTATGGCTACACCTTC
NA TRBJ1-2 few TRBV19 CASSPRDDGVFGYTF TGTGCCAGTTCCCCCCGCGACGACGGTGTTTTTGGCTACACCTTC
TRBD2 TRBJ2-3 few TRBV9 CASSVGWSGGSDTQYF TGTGCCAGCAGCGTAGGATGGAGCGGGGGATCGGATACGCAGTATTTT
TRBD2 TRBJ2-1 many TRBV5-5 CASSLVLAGAAEQFF TGTGCCAGCAGCTTGGTGTTAGCGGGAGCAGCTGAGCAGTTCTTC
TRBD1 TRBJ2-1 many TRBV24-1 CATSDSPGQGSLEQFF TGTGCCACCAGTGATTCGCCGGGACAGGGGAGTCTCGAGCAGTTCTTC
NA TRBJ1-5 few TRBV23-1 CASRPTERNQPQHF TGCGCCAGCAGGCCGACAGAACGGAATCAGCCCCAGCATTTT
TRBD1 TRBJ1-5 few TRBV19 CASNNPGQGGNQPQHF TGTGCCAGTAATAATCCGGGACAGGGAGGCAATCAGCCCCAGCATTTT
NA TRBJ1-1 NA TRBV20-1 CSAPAVTEAFF TGCAGTGCCCCCGCGGTCACTGAAGCTTTCTTT
NA TRBJ2-3 few TRBV5-1 CASSFRDRETQYF TGCGCCAGCAGCTTTCGAGACCGGGAGACGCAGTATTTT
NA TRBJ2-3 NA TRBV27 CASSPLQGTDTQYF TGTGCCAGCAGTCCACTGCAGGGCACAGATACGCAGTATTTT
NA TRBJ1-6 few TRBV7-6 CASSLRQSIEPLHF TGTGCCAGCAGCTTAAGGCAGTCCATTGAACCCCTCCACTTT
NA TRBJ1-3 many TRBV29-1 CSVEVQGNTIYF TGCAGCGTTGAGGTTCAGGGAAACACCATATATTTT
NA TRBJ2-7 NA TRBV6-1 CASSELSGAEQYF TGTGCCAGCAGTGAACTATCGGGGGCCGAGCAGTACTTC
TRBD1 TRBJ2-7 NA TRBV5-8 CASSPRTGGYEQYF TGTGCCAGCAGCCCACGGACAGGGGGCTACGAGCAGTACTTC
TRBD2 TRBJ2-2 many TRBV5-1 CASSLGRTSGIGELFF TGCGCCAGCAGCTTGGGCCGGACTAGCGGGATCGGGGAGCTGTTTTTT
NA TRBJ1-1 NA TRBV12-3/TRBV12-4 CASSLEENTEAFF TGTGCCAGCTCTCTTGAAGAGAACACTGAAGCTTTCTTT
NA TRBJ2-3 NA TRBV18 CASSVSTDTQYF TGTGCCAGCTCGGTTAGCACAGATACGCAGTATTTT
NA TRBJ2-3 few TRBV29-1 CSVWGGSTDTQYF TGCAGCGTTTGGGGCGGGAGCACAGATACGCAGTATTTT
NA TRBJ2-1 many TRBV6-5 CASTDYNEQFF TGTGCCAGCACAGACTACAATGAGCAGTTCTTC
NA TRBJ2-1 NA TRBV7-9 CASSFWTNEQFF TGTGCCAGCAGCTTCTGGACCAATGAGCAGTTCTTC
TRBD2 TRBJ2-1 many TRBV3-1 CASSPPIAGGYNEQFF TGTGCCAGCAGCCCTCCTATAGCGGGAGGGTACAATGAGCAGTTCTTC
TRBD1 TRBJ2-2 many TRBV24-1 CATSDPRQGAQRELFF TGTGCCACCAGTGATCCCAGACAGGGTGCGCAGAGGGAGCTGTTTTTT
NA TRBJ2-3 many TRBV25-1 CASSDPYGGRADTQYF TGTGCCAGCAGTGATCCATACGGGGGGCGGGCAGATACGCAGTATTTT
NA TRBJ2-4 NA TRBV19 CASSPGGENIQYF TGTGCCAGTAGCCCAGGGGGGGAAAACATTCAGTACTTC
TRBD2 TRBJ2-1 many TRBV19 CASSAGGRYNEQFF TGTGCCAGTAGCGCGGGAGGGCGATACAATGAGCAGTTCTTC
TRBD1 TRBJ1-2 NA TRBV4-1 CASSHPDRVDYGYTF TGCGCCAGCAGCCACCCGGACAGGGTTGACTATGGCTACACCTTC
NA TRBJ1-4 NA TRBV3-1 CASSQPTGAGGEKLFF TGTGCCAGCAGCCAGCCGACGGGGGCCGGTGGGGAAAAACTGTTTTTT
NA TRBJ2-3 NA TRBV4-1 CASSQMTDTQYF TGCGCCAGCAGCCAAATGACAGATACGCAGTATTTT
TRBD2 TRBJ2-3 many TRBV2 CASSGRGGITDTQYF TGTGCCAGCAGTGGTCGGGGAGGGATCACAGATACGCAGTATTTT
TRBD1 TRBJ2-2 NA TRBV5-1 CASGKGTGATGELFF TGCGCCAGCGGGAAAGGGACAGGGGCGACCGGGGAGCTGTTTTTT